The 22 T cell receptor beta chains given below trace back to one sample, sequenced in a study of CD8+ T cells in alopecia areata. RNA was isolated and reverse transcribed to cDNA, the sequencing template. Some clones are missing from TCRdb's copy, which holds only in-frame ones; the method was immunoSEQ multiplex PCR. The sample lists roughly 200,000 clones; around 50% were seen once. Treatment described: oral pan-JAK inhibitor, 5-10 mg twice daily. The source material was CD8+ T cells sorted from blood, sampled at week 24, from a patient treated with tofacitinib. The receptor set was obtained from a human donor with alopecia areata.

The V and J genes are TRBV7-9 and TRBJ2-3; 11 bases align to TRBD2. After removal of 4 bases from V and 4 bases from J, the junction contained 4 bases not matched to a gene. Germline V gene lookup returns CDR1 SEHNR and CDR2 FQNEAQ (reference sequence). This CDR3 is built from 15 residues. The CDR3 region is CASSSLAGVADTQYF. The CDR3, as DNA: TGTGCCAGCAGCTCACTAGCGGGGGTAGCAGATACGCAGTATTTT.

This clone showed up just a few times. The genes are TRBV27 and TRBJ2-6, with 8 bases lining up with TRBD1. Germline CDR1 MNHEY, CDR2 SMNVEV (reference sequence). The CDR3 length is 18 residues. V lost 4 bases, J lost 0 bases, and 8 bases stayed unmatched. This CDR3 reads CASSSRDRPYSGANVLTF. The DNA of the CDR3 is TGTGCCAGCAGTTCCCGGGACAGGCCATACTCTGGGGCCAACGTCCTGACTTTC. The full variable domain, rest sourced from reference TRBV27 and TRBJ2-6, is EAQVTQNPRYLITVTGKKLTVTCSQNMNHEYMSWYRQDPGLGLRQIYYSMNVEVTDKGDVPEGYKVSRKEKRNFPLILESPSPNQTSLYFCASSSRDRPYSGANVLTFGAGSRLTVL.

J is TRBJ1-3 and V is TRBV29-1; D gene ambiguous. The CDR3 consists of 13 residues. Germline CDR1 reads SQVTM; CDR2 reads ANQGSEA. V was clipped by 4 bases and J by 0 bases, with 7 bases between them. CDR3 in DNA: TGCAGCGTTGTTTTGATCTCTGGAAACACCATATATTTT. Protein: CSVVLISGNTIYF.

The chain combines TRBV5-1 with TRBJ2-7; 7 bases fit TRBD1. V lost 6 bases and J lost 4; bases outside the gene matches: 13. This CDR3 region has 15 residues. CDR1 and CDR2 (germline): SGHRS, YFSETQ. CDR3 DNA sequence: TGCGCCAGCATCATTCACCCGGGACAGCGATACGAGCAGTACTTC. Its protein is CASIIHPGQRYEQYF.

This clone has only a few counts. This sequence joins TRBV27 and TRBJ2-3, with 12 bases fitting TRBD2. The CDR3 is made up of 15 amino acids. After removal of 6 bases from V and 6 bases from J, the junction contained 7 bases not matched to a gene. Germline loops: CDR1 MNHEY, CDR2 SMNVEV (reference sequence). CDR3 sequence reads: CASSQLAGGHDTQYF. CDR3 nucleotides: TGTGCCAGCAGCCAACTAGCGGGGGGTCACGATACGCAGTATTTT.

This clone was counted only a few times. The J gene is TRBJ2-1, the V gene TRBV30; D not resolved. Germline CDR1 and CDR2: GTSNPN and SVGIG (reference sequence). This CDR3 contains 9 residues. The V gene lost 2 bases and the J gene lost 16 bases, with 9 bases spanning the gap. CDR3 loop: CAWSPGPFF. The CDR3 DNA follows: TGTGCCTGGAGTCCTGGTCCTTTCTTC.

The V gene is TRBV7-3, the J gene TRBJ2-7, with TRBD1 matching over 8 bases. V lost 5 bases, J lost 3 bases, and 9 bases stayed unmatched. The CDR3 spans 15 residues. Germline-derived CDR1 and CDR2 are SGHTA and FQGTGA. The CDR3 coding sequence is TGTGCCAGCAGCCGGTCCCAGGGGGCGAACTACGAGCAGTACTTC. Protein: CASSRSQGANYEQYF.

This chain connects TRBV2 to TRBJ1-4; D unclear. The length of the CDR3 is 15 residues. The germline CDR1 and CDR2 sequences are SNHLY and FYNNEI. The V gene lost 3 bases and the J gene lost 8 bases, with 16 bases spanning the gap. Written as DNA, the CDR3 is TGTGCCAGCAGTGAGGGGATAGGGAGAAACGAAAAACTGTTTTTT. This codes for CASSEGIGRNEKLFF.

The V and J genes are TRBV7-9 and TRBJ2-1, with D maybe TRBD2 (6 bases). V lost 7 bases and J 5 bases, leaving 15 bases between the germline ends. CDR3 size: 14 residues. The germline V gene has CDR1 SEHNR and CDR2 FQNEAQ (reference sequence). This chain's CDR3 is CASNLRGTDNEQFF. The CDR3 DNA is TGTGCCAGCAATCTGCGGGGAACGGACAATGAGCAGTTCTTC.

This clone turned up a few times. The chain is built from TRBV29-1 and TRBJ2-3; 8 nucleotides align to TRBD1. The germline V gene encodes CDR1 SQVTM and CDR2 ANQGSEA. The V segment lost 7 bases and the J segment 1 base; nucleotides outside the gene matches: 4. The CDR3 consists of 13 residues. CDR3 protein: CSAPGQGTDTQYF. The CDR3 DNA sequence: TGCAGCGCCCCGGGACAGGGCACAGATACGCAGTATTTT.

Worth noting for this clone: The same CDR3 arises from other DNA sequences in this sample as well. The CDR3 coding sequence is TGTGCCAGCAGTAATTCAGGGTCTGGGGCCAACGTCCTGACTTTC. Translating gives CASSNSGSGANVLTF. The chain couples TRBV6-5 to TRBJ2-6, with D possibly TRBD1 on 5 matching bases. The V end lost 5 bases, the J end lost 1 base, and 9 bases lay between the germline ends. This CDR3 spans 15 amino acids. The germline gives CDR1 MNHEY, CDR2 SVGAGI.

The V and J genes are TRBV5-1 and TRBJ2-7; the match to TRBD1 covers 7 bases. The V gene's germline CDR1 is SGHRS and CDR2 YFSETQ. Losses at the gene ends were 5 bases for V and 1 base for J; bases not matched to a gene: 12. CDR3 length: 16 amino acids. This CDR3 is CASSFNLGTASYEQYF. As DNA, the CDR3 is TGCGCCAGCAGTTTTAATCTTGGGACAGCTTCCTACGAGCAGTACTTC.

This clone turned up a few times. The V gene is TRBV7-9, the J gene TRBJ1-1; possible D gene TRBD1, 6 bases. This CDR3 is built from 13 residues. Germline assignment: CDR1 SEHNR and CDR2 FQNEAQ (reference sequence). Trimming removed 5 bases at V and 4 bases at J, with 11 bases between. The chain's CDR3 is CASSQTGSTEAFF. Here the CDR3 DNA reads TGTGCCAGCAGCCAAACAGGGTCCACTGAAGCTTTCTTT.

The J gene is TRBJ2-1, the V gene TRBV29-1, with 8 bases aligning to TRBD1. Germline V CDR1 and CDR2: SQVTM, ANQGSEA. The CDR3 runs to 15 residues. The trim removed 5 bases at V and 1 base at J, leaving 7 bases unmatched. CDR3: CSVPGGVGSYNEQFF. In nucleotides, the CDR3 is TGCAGCGTTCCAGGGGGCGTCGGGTCCTACAATGAGCAGTTCTTC.

Only a few counts were recorded for this clone. The chain uses TRBV29-1 and TRBJ1-2; D is unclear. Germline loops: CDR1 SQVTM, CDR2 ANQGSEA. Trimming pared 1 base from V and 2 bases from J, leaving 8 bases between. CDR3 length: 13 amino acids. CDR3 DNA sequence: TGCAGCGTTGAAGGTCTGGGGAACTATGGCTACACCTTC. Translating it yields CSVEGLGNYGYTF.

Regarding this clone: This sample includes further DNA sequences coding for the same CDR3. The rearrangement joins TRBV7-9 to TRBJ2-5; no clear D. The germline V gene encodes CDR1 SEHNR and CDR2 FQNEAQ (reference sequence). The germline V and J ends were trimmed by 3 bases and 2 bases, with 4 bases remaining between them. The length of the CDR3 is 12 residues. CDR3 residues: CASSFGQETQYF. In DNA form, the CDR3 reads TGTGCCAGCAGCTTTGGACAAGAGACCCAGTACTTC. Drawing the rest from reference TRBV7-9 and TRBJ2-5, the complete variable domain is DTGVSQNPRHKITKRGQNVTFRCDPISEHNRLYWYRQTLGQGPEFLTYFQNEAQLEKSRLLSDRFSAERPKGSFSTLEIQRTEQGDSAMYLCASSFGQETQYFGPGTRLLVL.

This clone has only a few counts. The chain joins TRBV13 to TRBJ2-4; possibly TRBD1 for D (5 bases). Between the trimmed V and J ends, which lost 5 bases and 1 base, there was a span of 15 bases. Germline values: CDR1 PRHDT, CDR2 FYEKMQ (reference sequence). The CDR3 length is 16 residues. The CDR3 sequence is CASSPNPGMAKNIQYF. In DNA form, the CDR3 reads TGTGCCAGCAGCCCGAATCCAGGGATGGCCAAAAACATTCAGTACTTC.

This chain links TRBV13 with TRBJ2-5; D gene uncertain. CDR3 length: 14 amino acids. Trimming removed 5 bases from V and 0 bases from J, with 10 bases in between. CDR1 PRHDT and CDR2 FYEKMQ come from the germline V gene (reference sequence). The DNA for the CDR3 is TGTGCCAGCAGCCACGGTAGGGACCAAGAGACCCAGTACTTC. Protein product: CASSHGRDQETQYF.

This chain joins TRBV5-1 and TRBJ2-7; D ambiguous. Between the trimmed V and J ends, which lost 6 bases and 1 base, there was a span of 11 bases. This CDR3 has 13 residues. Germline CDR1 is SGHRS and CDR2 is YFSETQ. This CDR3 reads CASTPDGSYEQYF. In DNA form, the CDR3 reads TGCGCCAGCACGCCGGACGGATCCTACGAGCAGTACTTC.

This sequence joins TRBV6-6 and TRBJ2-7; D not resolved. The CDR3 contains 14 residues. Germline V CDR1 and CDR2: MNHNY, SVGAGI (reference sequence). V lost 4 bases, J lost 1 base, and 11 bases lay in between. The CDR3 nucleotides are TGTGCCAGCAGTTCGACCGCCAATTCCTACGAGCAGTACTTC. Translation: CASSSTANSYEQYF.

This chain connects TRBV29-1 to TRBJ2-1; TRBD1 or TRBD2 may be the D gene (6 bases each). Germline V gene sequence: CDR1 SQVTM, CDR2 ANQGSEA. Trimming removed 7 bases from V and 10 bases from J, with 20 bases in between. The CDR3 contains 13 residues. The chain's CDR3 is CSAVGRGGWEQFF. CDR3 coding DNA: TGCAGCGCCGTCGGCAGGGGAGGTTGGGAGCAGTTCTTC.

This clone was observed many times. The V and J genes are TRBV29-1 and TRBJ1-3; possible D gene TRBD1, 5 bases. The V end was cut by 4 bases, the J end by 0 bases, with 16 bases between. Germline assignment: CDR1 SQVTM and CDR2 ANQGSEA. The CDR3 consists of 16 residues. As DNA, the CDR3 is TGCAGCGTTGTGGGCCAGGTGGGGCTCTCTGGAAACACCATATATTTT. Amino acid sequence: CSVVGQVGLSGNTIYF.